This TCR beta chain was captured in a study of shared clonotypes between healthy human individuals. Recent vaccinations or acute infections were absent in the healthy HIV-negative adult donors. There were only Caucasian adults among the donors, and all lived in Nashville, Tennessee. Profiling relied on immunoSEQ multiplex PCR, and the TCRdb table lists in-frame clones only, not all of them. Seen here are about 340,000 clones, about 73% observed once, and the top ten hold 8.5% to 12%. On this clone: The antigen is not known.

The study, taken as a whole, reports: Donor scarcity curtailed the genetic and exposure-history diversity represented herein. Four donors had about 5% of their naive CD4 clonotypes in common.

This receptor was taken from a young man in good health. The sequencing input was memory CD4+ T cells sorted from blood. Indicated subset: CD45RA-negative fraction.

The CDR3 loop is CASSTGLAGGGAKNIQYF. The CDR3 region has the DNA TGTGCCAGCAGCACGGGACTAGCGGGAGGAGGCGCCAAAAACATTCAGTACTTC. The V call is TRBV5-4, the J call TRBJ2-4; 15 nucleotides match TRBD2. This CDR3 has 18 residues. The trim removed 4 bases at V and 1 base at J, leaving 6 bases unmatched. Germline CDR1 and CDR2: SGHNT and YYREEE (reference sequence). The whole variable domain, remainder taken from reference TRBV5-4 and TRBJ2-4, is ETGVTQSPTHLIKTRGQQVTLRCSSQSGHNTVSWYQQALGQGPQFIFQYYREEENGRGNFPPRFSGLQFPNYSSELNVNALELDDSALYLCASSTGLAGGGAKNIQYFGAGTRLSVL.